The present TCR beta chain was sequenced within a study of pediatric ulcerative colitis. Broader study findings: A couple of rectal clonotypes were found only in ulcerative colitis patients, all of them. Ulcerative colitis patients shared more blood-rectal clones than controls.

A remark on this clone: Its cognate antigen is unknown.

Up to 500,000 reads were sequenced per sample. Sequenced by immunoSEQ multiplex PCR; TCRdb stores in-frame clones only, minus some. The profile shows more than 45,000 clones, around 86% of them singletons. The CDR3 is made up of 14 amino acids. Germline V gene data show CDR1 as SNHLY and CDR2 as FYNNEI. Trimming shortened V by 0 bases and J by 5 bases, and 8 bases separated the two germline ends. This sequence originates from a boy aged 5-17 years who was a control in a study of pediatric ulcerative colitis. The chain combines TRBV2 with TRBJ1-5; a possible D gene is TRBD1 (5 bases). Sequencing was done on a sample of blood. CDR3 DNA: TGTGCCAGCAGTGAAGCTAGGGACGATCAGCCCCAGCATTTT. This encodes CASSEARDDQPQHF.